This T cell receptor beta chain was sequenced for a study of cytomegalovirus exposure and HLA in healthy donors. The study, taken as a whole, reports: Most subjects' HLA-A and HLA-B alleles were reportedly predicted from TCR beta sequences. In a later analysis, V- and J-gene trimming of beta chains associated with a DCLRE1C missense variant, replicated independently. Per a prior analysis, the majority of TCR beta V segments were productive roughly 87% or roughly 30% of the time.

Participants comprised healthy donors of bone marrow. The CDR3 is 16 residues long. CDR1 and CDR2 (germline): SEHNR, FQNEAQ (reference sequence). V was pared by 4 bases and J by 5 bases, with 4 bases of the junction left unmatched. A few counts support this clone. Its antigen remains unidentified. Amplification used 60 Vbeta primers and 13 Jbeta primers. TCRdb's table, derived via immunoSEQ multiplex PCR, lists solely in-frame clones and lacks some. There are about 140,000 clones in the sample; 60% to 85% occur only once, and around 1% lies in the top ten. The clonotype originates from a young man in good health and CMV-seronegative. The sample consisted of PBMCs. The gene calls are TRBV7-9 and TRBJ2-3; 15 bases match TRBD2. The DNA of the CDR3 is TGTGCCAGCAGCTGGACTAGCGGGGGGGCGGGAGATACGCAGTATTTT. This gives the protein CASSWTSGGAGDTQYF.